This T cell receptor beta chain comes out of a study of B cell selection in AIRE deficiency. This clone has just one count. Repertoires were generated with immunoSEQ multiplex PCR, while TCRdb's copy carries only in-frame clones and drops some. The sample holds over 20,000 clones, around nine tenths seen once. Regulatory T cells were sorted as CD4+CD25hiCD127low/negative. Trimming removed 4 bases at V and 5 bases at J, with 17 bases between. Germline CDR1 is LNHDA and CDR2 is SQIVND (reference sequence). There are 15 residues in the CDR3. The chain carries TRBV19 and TRBJ2-5; no definite D call. This TCR was sampled from a human donor in good health. Sequenced material: CD4+CD25+ Tregs sorted from PBMCs. For the CDR3, the DNA is TGTGCCAGTAGTACCGGGCCCAATCCGGCGGAGACCCAGTACTTC. Residues: CASSTGPNPAETQYF.